The clone carrying this T cell receptor beta chain has only one observation. These data originate in a study of blood T cell repertoires in COVID-19. About the study: COVID-19 samples from acute and convalescent phases originated in the United States, Italy and Spain. PBMCs, B-cell-depleted T cells, or T cells provided the cDNA or gDNA that made up the material.

Sequencing was performed with immunoSEQ multiplex PCR; in TCRdb, only in-frame clones are kept and a portion is missing. The table lists approximately 230,000 clones, approximately 80% of them singletons. Germline CDR1 is MNHEY and CDR2 is SVGAGI. V shed 2 bases, J shed 2 bases, and the junction held 8 bases outside the gene matches. CDR3 length: 16 residues. This receptor was identified in a woman of 80 years or more with active or convalescent COVID-19. V is TRBV6-5 and J is TRBJ1-2; 7 bases match TRBD1. What was sequenced was peripheral blood. In DNA form, the CDR3 reads TGTGCCAGCAGTTACGCGACAGGGTATGGAAACTATGGCTACACCTTC. Translated: CASSYATGYGNYGYTF.